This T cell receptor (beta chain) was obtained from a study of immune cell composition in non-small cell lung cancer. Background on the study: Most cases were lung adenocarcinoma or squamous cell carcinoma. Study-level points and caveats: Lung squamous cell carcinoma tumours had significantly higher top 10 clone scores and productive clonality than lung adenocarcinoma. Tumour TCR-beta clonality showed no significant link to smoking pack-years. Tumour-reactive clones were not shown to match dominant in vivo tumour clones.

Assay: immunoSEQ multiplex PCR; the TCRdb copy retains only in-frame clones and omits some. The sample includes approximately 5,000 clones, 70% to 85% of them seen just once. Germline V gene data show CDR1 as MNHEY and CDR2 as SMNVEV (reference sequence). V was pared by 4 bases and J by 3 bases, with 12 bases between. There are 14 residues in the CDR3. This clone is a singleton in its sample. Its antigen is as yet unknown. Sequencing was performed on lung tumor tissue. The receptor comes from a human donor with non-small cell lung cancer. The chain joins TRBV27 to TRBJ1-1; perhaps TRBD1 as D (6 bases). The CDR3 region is CASSSPGQYTEAFF. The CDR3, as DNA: TGTGCCAGCAGTTCCCCTGGACAGTACACTGAAGCTTTCTTT.